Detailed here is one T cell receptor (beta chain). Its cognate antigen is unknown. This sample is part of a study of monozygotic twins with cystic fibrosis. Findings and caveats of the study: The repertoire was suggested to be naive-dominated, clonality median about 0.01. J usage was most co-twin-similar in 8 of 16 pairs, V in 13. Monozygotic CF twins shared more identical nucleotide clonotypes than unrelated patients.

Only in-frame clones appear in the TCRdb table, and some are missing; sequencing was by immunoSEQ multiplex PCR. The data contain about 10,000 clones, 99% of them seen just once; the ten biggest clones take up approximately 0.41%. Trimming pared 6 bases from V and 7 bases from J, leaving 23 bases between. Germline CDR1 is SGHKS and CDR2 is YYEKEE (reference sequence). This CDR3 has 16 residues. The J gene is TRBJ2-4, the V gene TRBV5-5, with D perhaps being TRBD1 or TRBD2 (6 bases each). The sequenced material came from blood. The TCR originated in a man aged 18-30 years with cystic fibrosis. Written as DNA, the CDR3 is TGTGCCAGCAACTTCATCCCTGACCTAGGGGGGAACATTCAGTACTTC. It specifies CASNFIPDLGGNIQYF.